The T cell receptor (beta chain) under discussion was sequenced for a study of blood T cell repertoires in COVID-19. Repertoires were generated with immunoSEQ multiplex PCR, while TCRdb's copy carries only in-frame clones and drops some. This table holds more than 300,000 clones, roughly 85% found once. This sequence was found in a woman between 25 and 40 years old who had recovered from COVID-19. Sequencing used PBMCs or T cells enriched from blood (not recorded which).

This CDR3 reads CASRRTGGDSYGYTF. CDR3 sequence (DNA): TGTGCCAGCAGAAGGACAGGGGGAGACTCCTATGGCTACACCTTC. The rearrangement links TRBV11-2 to TRBJ1-2; 10 bases match TRBD1. Germline CDR1 and CDR2: SGHAT and FQNNGV. After removal of 6 bases from V and 4 bases from J, the junction contained 8 bases not matched to a gene. This CDR3 spans 15 amino acids.